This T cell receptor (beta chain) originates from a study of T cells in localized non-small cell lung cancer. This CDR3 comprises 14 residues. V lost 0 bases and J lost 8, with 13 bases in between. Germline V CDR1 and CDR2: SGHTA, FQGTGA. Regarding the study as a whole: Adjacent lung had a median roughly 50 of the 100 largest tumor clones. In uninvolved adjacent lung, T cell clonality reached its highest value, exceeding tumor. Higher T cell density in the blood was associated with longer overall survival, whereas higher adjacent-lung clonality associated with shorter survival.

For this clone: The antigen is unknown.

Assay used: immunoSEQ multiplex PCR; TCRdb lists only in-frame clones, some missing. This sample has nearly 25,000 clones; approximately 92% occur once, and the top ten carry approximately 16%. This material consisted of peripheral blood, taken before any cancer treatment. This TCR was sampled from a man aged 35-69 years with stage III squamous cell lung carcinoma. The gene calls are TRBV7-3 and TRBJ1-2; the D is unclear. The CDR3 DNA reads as TGTGCCAGCAGCTTAACGCCGGGTTTGGAAGGCTACACCTTC. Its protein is CASSLTPGLEGYTF.